Following are 21 T cell receptor beta chains from one sample sequenced in a study of a mutant IDH1 vaccine in newly diagnosed glioma (dated by TCRdb to about 2021). Explained via the paper, the time point label denotes: week 23, last vaccination. Each vaccine dose, consisting of 300 ug of a 20-mer mutant IDH1 peptide in Montanide, was administered subcutaneously with topical imiquimod. The library was generated by the immunoSEQ multiplex PCR assay. In TCRdb, the immuneACCESS table is reduced to in-frame sequences with V and J assigned. These tables do not hold every clone; where another copy was compared, an unresolved V gene accounts for under half, and the others remain unexplained. For this sample there are tens of thousands of clones; approximately 84% appear just once. The top ten clones comprise about 14% of the sample. No antigen has been assigned to these receptors. The sequenced sample was PBMCs, obtained from a glioma patient whose treatment included an IDH1 peptide vaccine. The receptors stem from a man aged 18 to 29 with glioma.

This chain links TRBV7-8 with TRBJ2-1; TRBD2 matches 8 bases. Germline trimming cut 5 bases from V and 0 bases from J; bases unmatched to any gene: 15. The CDR3 has 19 amino acids. The V gene's germline CDR1 is SGHVS and CDR2 FQNEAQ. The CDR3 loop is CASSQDAREGLSSYNEQFF. In nucleotides, the CDR3 is TGTGCCAGCAGCCAAGATGCCCGGGAGGGGTTGAGCTCCTACAATGAGCAGTTCTTC.

J is TRBJ1-1 and V is TRBV10-3, with 10 bases that match TRBD1. Looked up from germline, CDR1 is ENHRY and CDR2 is SYGVKD. V lost 0 bases, J lost 4 bases, and 5 bases stayed unmatched. The CDR3 runs 16 residues. The CDR3 sequence: CAISESRTGGVTEAFF. The DNA of the CDR3 is TGTGCCATCAGTGAGTCAAGGACAGGGGGGGTCACTGAAGCTTTCTTT.

The V and J genes are TRBV30 and TRBJ2-7, with D maybe TRBD1 (5 bases). V lost 0 bases, J lost 5 bases, and 14 bases lay in between. Germline V gene data show CDR1 as GTSNPN and CDR2 as SVGIG (reference sequence). This CDR3 contains 14 residues. The CDR3 nucleotides read TGTGCCTGGAGTGTCCAGGGCAGGGTCCACGAGCAGTACTTC. Residues: CAWSVQGRVHEQYF.

This clone showed up just once. The rearrangement joins TRBV18 to TRBJ2-2, with 9 bases that match TRBD1. The V gene's germline CDR1 is KGHSH and CDR2 LQKENI. This CDR3 region has 16 residues. V was clipped by 5 bases and J by 8 bases; unmatched bases: 12. CDR3 amino acids: CASSSTYGQGRGELFF. CDR3 DNA: TGTGCCAGCTCATCCACATACGGACAGGGGAGGGGGGAGCTGTTTTTT.

The J gene is TRBJ1-5, the V gene TRBV27, with 7 bases lining up with TRBD1. Germline lookup yields CDR1 MNHEY and CDR2 SMNVEV (reference sequence). Trimming removed 4 bases from V and 6 bases from J; junction bases left unmatched: 9. The CDR3 is made up of 15 amino acids. The CDR3 DNA sequence: TGTGCCAGCAGTTCGGTGAGGACAGGCTCTCAGCCCCAGCATTTT. It specifies CASSSVRTGSQPQHF.

This rearrangement joins TRBV7-8 to TRBJ1-1; TRBD1 agrees at 7 bases. The CDR3 runs to 15 residues. Germline V gives CDR1 SGHVS, CDR2 FQNEAQ. J lost 3 bases, V lost 7 bases, and 11 bases had no gene match. CDR3 protein: CASMRPGQSHTEAFF. The CDR3 DNA reads as TGTGCCAGCATGCGACCGGGACAGTCACACACTGAAGCTTTCTTT.

V usage is TRBV5-1 and J usage is TRBJ1-4; D call uncertain. Trimming shortened V by 0 bases and J by 8 bases, and 8 bases separated the two germline ends. Germline V gene lookup returns CDR1 SGHRS and CDR2 YFSETQ. The CDR3 extends over 13 amino acids. The CDR3 loop reads CASSLGTGEKLFF. DNA for the CDR3: TGCGCCAGCAGCTTGGGGACCGGAGAAAAACTGTTTTTT.

A few counts support this clone. The chain joins TRBV9 to TRBJ1-5; unclear D gene. V was pared by 3 bases and J by 4 bases, with 14 bases between. Germline V gives CDR1 SGDLS, CDR2 YYNGEE. CDR3 length equals 15 residues. Here the CDR3 reads CASSALPSQNQPQHF. In nucleotides, the CDR3 is TGTGCCAGCAGCGCCCTCCCCTCACAAAATCAGCCCCAGCATTTT.

The chain couples TRBV7-9 to TRBJ2-3, with 13 positions matching TRBD2. The CDR3 spans 15 residues. V shed 11 bases, J shed 2 bases, and the junction held 7 bases outside the gene matches. CDR1 SEHNR and CDR2 FQNEAQ come from the germline V gene (reference sequence). CDR3 DNA sequence: TGTGCCGGCGCCGGGACTAGCGGGGCCACAGATACGCAGTATTTT. Translation: CAGAGTSGATDTQYF.

This chain uses TRBV9 with TRBJ1-6; 9 bases map to TRBD1. J was trimmed by 8 bases and V by 4 bases; bases with no gene match: 7. Per germline, CDR1 SGDLS and CDR2 YYNGEE. The CDR3 totals 15 residues. The CDR3 spells CASSRTGAPYSPLHF. The CDR3 nucleotides are TGTGCCAGCAGCCGGACAGGGGCCCCCTATTCACCCCTCCACTTT.

The genes are TRBV6-5 and TRBJ2-1; perhaps TRBD2 as D (6 bases). Germline V gene lookup returns CDR1 MNHEY and CDR2 SVGAGI. Trimming took off 8 bases at V and 4 bases at J, with 12 bases between the two ends. The CDR3 totals 13 residues. CDR3 DNA sequence: TGTGCCAGCGGTCGTAGCGGATACAATGAGCAGTTCTTC. Translation: CASGRSGYNEQFF.

The chain recombines TRBV21-1 with TRBJ2-6; the D call TRBD2 from the table was never checked on the DNA. TRBV21-1 represents a pseudogene. This CDR3 is 18 amino acids long. CDR3 loop: CASSKGKGTTGRANVLTF. The CDR3 nucleotides are TGTGCCAGCAGCAAAGGCAAGGGGACTACTGGAAGGGCCAACGTCCTGACTTTC.

The J gene is TRBJ1-2, the V gene TRBV6-5, with D perhaps TRBD1 (5 bases). Trimming cost V 5 bases and J 4 bases, with 17 bases left between them. The CDR3 has 15 residues. CDR1 is MNHEY and CDR2 is SVGAGI in the germline V gene. The CDR3: CASSRPGRGAYGYTF. CDR3 in DNA: TGTGCCAGCAGTCGACCGGGACGGGGTGCCTATGGCTACACCTTC.

This clone came up a few times. V gene TRBV4-3 combines with J gene TRBJ2-1, with TRBD1 identical over 10 bases. Unmatched junction bases numbered 7, after V lost 5 bases and J lost 6 bases. This CDR3 region has 15 residues. The germline gives CDR1 LGHNA, CDR2 YSLEER. The CDR3 sequence: CASSADRGYGNEQFF. Written as DNA, the CDR3 is TGCGCCAGCAGCGCGGACAGGGGGTACGGCAATGAGCAGTTCTTC.

The chain recombines TRBV30 with TRBJ2-7; D uncertain. The CDR3 consists of 12 residues. V was clipped by 1 base and J by 4 bases, with 8 bases between them. CDR1 GTSNPN and CDR2 SVGIG come from the germline V gene (reference sequence). The CDR3 region is CAWSDTAYEQYF. The CDR3, as DNA: TGTGCCTGGAGTGACACAGCTTACGAGCAGTACTTC.

The CDR3 loop reads CASSSISSTEAFF. The CDR3 coding sequence is TGTGCCAGCAGCTCCATTAGCTCCACTGAAGCTTTCTTT. The V call is TRBV7-2, the J call TRBJ1-1; no definite D call. Germline assignment: CDR1 SGHTA and CDR2 FQGNSA. The CDR3 consists of 13 residues. Trimming removed 4 bases at V and 4 bases at J, with 10 bases between.

The V and J genes are TRBV12-5 and TRBJ1-2; D gene ambiguous. With 3 bases removed from V and 4 bases from J, the gap between germline ends came to 3 bases. The CDR3 loop spans 11 amino acids. Germline V gene lookup returns CDR1 LGHNT and CDR2 FRNRAP. CDR3 DNA sequence: TGTGCTAGTGGTTTCGGCTATGGCTACACCTTC. Encoded protein: CASGFGYGYTF.

This sequence joins TRBV7-9 and TRBJ1-4, with 10 bases that match TRBD1. This CDR3 has 16 residues. The ends lost 3 bases at V and 8 bases at J; junction bases unmatched: 9. Germline-derived CDR1 and CDR2 are SEHNR and FQNEAQ (reference sequence). The CDR3: CASSFGTGDAGEKLFF. In DNA, the CDR3 is TGTGCCAGCAGCTTCGGGACAGGGGACGCTGGCGAAAAACTGTTTTTT.

V gene TRBV2 combines with J gene TRBJ2-2; D gene unclear. CDR3 size: 12 residues. CDR1 is SNHLY, CDR2 FYNNEI, per germline. V lost 8 bases to trimming and J lost 1 base, with 5 bases between them. The CDR3 protein is CASLVNTGELFF. In DNA, the CDR3 is TGTGCCAGCTTGGTGAACACCGGGGAGCTGTTTTTT.

The J gene is TRBJ1-1, the V gene TRBV5-1, with D perhaps TRBD1 (5 bases). This CDR3 has 13 residues. The ends were cut back, 1 base at V and 4 bases at J, with 8 bases in the middle. In germline, CDR1 is SGHRS, CDR2 YFSETQ. CDR3 sequence reads: CASSLNGGTEAFF. CDR3 DNA: TGCGCCAGCAGCTTGAACGGGGGCACTGAAGCTTTCTTT.

The chain recombines TRBV19 with TRBJ2-1; no definite D call. This CDR3 comprises 15 residues. Germline V gives CDR1 LNHDA, CDR2 SQIVND (reference sequence). V lost 7 bases, J lost 0 bases, and 13 bases lay in between. The CDR3 sequence: CASTPGQSSYNEQFF. Here the CDR3 DNA reads TGTGCCAGTACCCCCGGGCAGAGCTCCTACAATGAGCAGTTCTTC.